This entry lists 4 T cell receptor beta chains sequenced from one sample in a study of cytomegalovirus exposure and HLA in healthy donors. PCR amplification relied on 60 Vbeta primers (plus 13 Jbeta primers). Some clones are missing from TCRdb's copy, which holds only in-frame ones; the method was immunoSEQ multiplex PCR. The sample lists fewer than 150,000 clones, about 68% occurring once. The sample was PBMCs. These receptors all come from a human donor in good health.

The CDR3 loop reads CASRPQQVSGTQYF. CDR3 sequence (DNA): TGTGCCAGCAGACCCCAACAAGTTTCGGGTACGCAGTATTTT. The gene calls are TRBV6-1 and TRBJ2-3; no definite D call. This CDR3 is built from 14 residues. Per germline, CDR1 MNHNS and CDR2 SASEGT. The germline V and J ends were trimmed by 6 bases and 8 bases, with 18 bases remaining between them.

The genes are TRBV6-5 and TRBJ2-1; tentatively, D is TRBD1 (6 bases). The length of the CDR3 is 14 residues. The V end lost 6 bases, the J end lost 5 bases, and 14 bases lay between the germline ends. CDR1 and CDR2 (germline): MNHEY, SVGAGI. Written as DNA, the CDR3 is TGTGCCAGCAGCCTTTACCGGGACAACAATGAGCAGTTCTTC. It specifies CASSLYRDNNEQFF.

The chain recombines TRBV7-6 with TRBJ2-7; D is possibly TRBD2 (6 bases). Trimming cost V 4 bases and J 4 bases, with 26 bases left between them. CDR3 size: 18 residues. The germline V gene has CDR1 SGHVS and CDR2 FNYEAQ. The CDR3 sequence: CASSSIRRGELRPYEQYF. CDR3 sequence (DNA): TGTGCCAGCAGCTCTATCCGGAGGGGCGAATTAAGGCCATACGAGCAGTACTTC.

This clone appeared a few times. The chain couples TRBV7-9 to TRBJ2-1; D ambiguous. The V gene's germline CDR1 is SEHNR and CDR2 FQNEAQ (reference sequence). V lost 2 bases to trimming and J lost 7 bases, with 27 bases between them. This CDR3 is 19 amino acids long. The CDR3 reads CASSLLGSRGPNTTNEQFF. For the CDR3, the DNA is TGTGCCAGCAGCTTATTGGGTTCTAGAGGCCCAAATACGACGAATGAGCAGTTCTTC.